The T cell receptor beta chain described here comes from a study of shared clonotypes between healthy human individuals. Study background: A couple of women and a few men aged 18 to 49 made up the donors.

CDR3 length: 15 residues. Germline-derived CDR1 and CDR2 are MDHEN and SYDVKM. J gave up 2 bases and V 3 bases, and 2 bases lay outside the gene matches. Loaded into unsorted PBMC replicate PCRs was about 310 ng DNA, about 30,000 T cell genomes. The assay was immunoSEQ multiplex PCR, and TCRdb's table has in-frame clones only and misses some. The sample carries around 500,000 clones, around 85% recorded once. The V gene is TRBV28, the J gene TRBJ2-1, with 9 bases that match TRBD2. Sequencing used PBMCs. The origin of this receptor is a middle-aged woman in good health. Some clones in this sample may be carry-over from other donors' samples. The CDR3 is CASSLLAGAYNEQFF. The CDR3 DNA sequence: TGTGCCAGCAGTTTGTTAGCGGGAGCCTACAATGAGCAGTTCTTC.